These 20 T cell receptor beta chains were sequenced from one sample in a study of blood T cell repertoires in COVID-19. TCRdb's table, derived via immunoSEQ multiplex PCR, lists solely in-frame clones and lacks some. The data contain roughly 110,000 clones, 89% of them seen just once; the ten biggest clones take up 4.5% to 6%. Sequenced: peripheral blood. The receptors derive from a man aged 40-50 years with active or convalescent COVID-19.

This rearrangement joins TRBV10-3 to TRBJ2-1; TRBD1 agrees at 8 bases. V lost 3 bases to trimming and J lost 6 bases; unmatched junction nucleotides: 10. The CDR3 contains 16 residues. Per germline, CDR1 ENHRY and CDR2 SYGVKD. CDR3 sequence (DNA): TGTGCCATCAGTGAAGGGGGTCGGACAGGGAGCAATGAGCAGTTCTTC. Its translation: CAISEGGRTGSNEQFF.

This sequence joins TRBV5-8 and TRBJ1-1, with D maybe TRBD1 (6 bases). The V and J ends lost 6 bases and 5 bases respectively, with 17 bases between them. CDR1 and CDR2 (germline): SGHTS, YDEGEE. The CDR3 covers 14 residues. CDR3 protein: CASTSVRGGTEAFF. CDR3 DNA sequence: TGTGCCAGCACCTCCGTCAGGGGAGGGACTGAAGCTTTCTTT.

This rearrangement joins TRBV3-1 (or the pseudogene TRBV3-2) to TRBJ2-7, with D hard to call. Germline V lookup: CDR1 LGHDT, CDR2 YNNKEL (reference sequence). With 0 bases removed from V and 4 bases from J, the gap between germline ends came to 4 bases. The CDR3 extends over 12 amino acids. The CDR3 DNA follows: TGTGCCAGCAGCCAAGATCATTACGAGCAGTACTTC. It codes for CASSQDHYEQYF.

The chain uses TRBV24-1 and TRBJ1-2; 7 bases fit TRBD1. Germline loops: CDR1 KGHDR, CDR2 SFDVKD. Trimming took 3 bases from V and 5 from J; bases not matched to a gene: 8. The length of the CDR3 is 15 residues. The CDR3 spells CATSDPKTGRYGYTF. CDR3 nucleotides: TGTGCCACCAGTGATCCCAAGACAGGGCGGTATGGCTACACCTTC.

This rearrangement joins TRBV6-6 to TRBJ1-2, with 11 nucleotides matching TRBD1. Per germline, CDR1 MNHNY and CDR2 SVGAGI (reference sequence). This CDR3 has 15 residues. V lost 6 bases and J lost 8; bases outside the gene matches: 11. Here the CDR3 reads CASSPRGTGGEGYTF. CDR3 DNA sequence: TGTGCCAGCAGCCCCCGGGGGACAGGGGGAGAGGGCTACACCTTC.

The J gene is TRBJ1-2, the V gene TRBV28; D not resolved. Germline V gene data show CDR1 as MDHEN and CDR2 as SYDVKM. This CDR3 spans 13 amino acids. The CDR3 nucleotides read TGTCCCCCTATCCCCAAGAAGTTCTATGGCTACACCTTC. It codes for CPPIPKKFYGYTF.

The chain carries TRBV6-1 and TRBJ1-4; tentative D call: TRBD1 (5 bases). V shed 1 base and J shed 0 bases, with 6 bases lying between them. The CDR3 is 15 amino acids. CDR1 and CDR2 (germline): MNHNS, SASEGT. CDR3 loop: CASSEGGTTNEKLFF. As DNA, the CDR3 is TGTGCCAGCAGTGAAGGGGGCACAACTAATGAAAAACTGTTTTTT.

The V call is TRBV5-1, the J call TRBJ1-2; D possibly corresponds to TRBD1 (6 bases). The CDR3 consists of 14 residues. Germline CDR1 is SGHRS and CDR2 is YFSETQ. V lost 2 bases, J lost 2 bases, and 10 bases lay in between. The CDR3 DNA reads TGCGCCAGCAGCTTACAGGGACCCAACTATGGCTACACCTTC. As protein: CASSLQGPNYGYTF.

The V and J genes are TRBV6-7 and TRBJ1-1; a weak D match, TRBD1 (6 bases). TRBV6-7 counts as an open reading frame of uncertain function. CDR3 length: 18 residues. Trimming stripped 4 bases from V and 0 bases from J, with 21 bases between. CDR3 DNA: TGTGCCAGCAGTTCTCGATCAACCCGGGACAACATGAACACTGAAGCTTTCTTT. This gives the protein CASSSRSTRDNMNTEAFF.

This chain connects TRBV28 to TRBJ1-1, with 8 nucleotides matching TRBD1. The CDR3 covers 12 residues. The ends lost 6 bases at V and 12 bases at J; junction bases unmatched: 9. Germline loops: CDR1 MDHEN, CDR2 SYDVKM. CDR3: CASSLNRGSSFF. CDR3 DNA: TGTGCCAGCAGCCTTAACAGGGGGTCGTCTTTCTTT.

The chain is built from TRBV7-2 and TRBJ1-1; 9 nucleotides agree with TRBD1. Trimming at V came to 5 bases and at J to 1 base, leaving 2 bases not matched to a gene. There are 14 residues in the CDR3. Germline V CDR1 and CDR2: SGHTA, FQGNSA. CDR3 residues: CASSTQGANTEAFF. Here the CDR3 DNA reads TGTGCCAGCAGCACACAGGGGGCGAACACTGAAGCTTTCTTT.

This sequence joins TRBV10-3 and TRBJ1-6, with TRBD1 matching 9 bases. Germline V gene data show CDR1 as ENHRY and CDR2 as SYGVKD. The CDR3 consists of 13 residues. Trimming at V came to 8 bases and at J to 5 bases, leaving 1 base not matched to a gene. In DNA form, the CDR3 reads TGTGCCATCCGGGACAGGGATAATTCACCCCTCCACTTT. Its translation: CAIRDRDNSPLHF.

J is TRBJ2-5 and V is TRBV7-3, with 7 bases lining up with TRBD2. The length of the CDR3 is 15 residues. Germline V lookup: CDR1 SGHTA, CDR2 FQGTGA. Unmatched junction bases numbered 6, after V lost 0 bases and J lost 5 bases. In DNA, the CDR3 is TGTGCCAGCAGCTTAACACGCGGGAGTCGGGAGACCCAGTACTTC. Protein product: CASSLTRGSRETQYF.

This chain connects TRBV15 to TRBJ2-3; D may be TRBD1 (8 bases). The CDR3 has 16 residues. Between the trimmed V and J ends, which lost 7 bases and 4 bases, there was a span of 21 bases. CDR1 and CDR2 from the germline V gene are LNHNV and YYDKDF (reference sequence). CDR3 residues: CATTKNRGGLADTQYF. The CDR3 DNA follows: TGTGCCACCACCAAAAACAGGGGGGGTTTGGCAGATACGCAGTATTTT.

The chain links TRBV7-9 to TRBJ2-7; a weak D match, TRBD1 (6 bases). V dropped 2 bases and J dropped 6 bases, with 8 bases sitting between them. CDR1 is SEHNR, CDR2 FQNEAQ, per germline (reference sequence). The CDR3 covers 12 residues. The CDR3 region has the DNA TGTGCCAGCAGCTTACAGGGGTTCGAGCAGTACTTC. The encoded protein is CASSLQGFEQYF. Variable domain in full (rest from reference TRBV7-9 and TRBJ2-7): DTGVSQNPRHKITKRGQNVTFRCDPISEHNRLYWYRQTLGQGPEFLTYFQNEAQLEKSRLLSDRFSAERPKGSFSTLEIQRTEQGDSAMYLCASSLQGFEQYFGPGTRLTVT.

In its sample, this clone was seen a few times. The genes are TRBV9 and TRBJ2-7; weak D call: TRBD2 (7 bases). The V and J ends lost 3 bases and 7 bases respectively, with 17 bases between them. CDR3 length equals 14 residues. Germline CDR1 and CDR2: SGDLS and YYNGEE. The CDR3 sequence: CASSASRGGGEQYF. Written as DNA, the CDR3 is TGTGCCAGCAGCGCCTCGCGGGGAGGGGGAGAGCAGTACTTC.

The V and J genes are TRBV11-2 and TRBJ2-4; D may be TRBD1 (6 bases). The CDR3 consists of 15 residues. The ends were cut back, 0 bases at V and 8 bases at J, with 14 bases in the middle. Germline-derived CDR1 and CDR2 are SGHAT and FQNNGV. CDR3 bases: TGTGCCAGCAGCTTAGATCTCCAGGGGTTTGACATTCAGTACTTC. Its translation: CASSLDLQGFDIQYF.

The chain uses TRBV18 and TRBJ2-3; TRBD1 aligns across 7 bases. The CDR3 consists of 14 residues. The trim removed 3 bases at V and 1 base at J, leaving 1 base unmatched. The germline V gene has CDR1 KGHSH and CDR2 LQKENI. CDR3 sequence reads: CASSPGTGTDTQYF. The CDR3 DNA reads as TGTGCCAGCTCACCGGGGACAGGCACAGATACGCAGTATTTT.

The CDR3 loop is CASSRGSSYEQYF. The CDR3 bases are TGTGCCAGCAGTAGAGGGAGCTCCTACGAGCAGTACTTC. The gene calls are TRBV27 and TRBJ2-7, with TRBD2 as a possible D gene (5 bases). The V gene's germline CDR1 is MNHEY and CDR2 SMNVEV (reference sequence). V was pared by 5 bases and J by 0 bases, with 8 bases between. This CDR3 contains 13 residues.

This rearrangement joins TRBV19 to TRBJ2-1, with D uncertain. The CDR3 consists of 12 residues. V lost 5 bases to trimming and J lost 3 bases, with 5 bases between them. CDR1 LNHDA and CDR2 SQIVND come from the germline V gene (reference sequence). CDR3 sequence: CASSGSYNEQFF. The CDR3 bases are TGTGCCAGTAGTGGTAGCTACAATGAGCAGTTCTTC.